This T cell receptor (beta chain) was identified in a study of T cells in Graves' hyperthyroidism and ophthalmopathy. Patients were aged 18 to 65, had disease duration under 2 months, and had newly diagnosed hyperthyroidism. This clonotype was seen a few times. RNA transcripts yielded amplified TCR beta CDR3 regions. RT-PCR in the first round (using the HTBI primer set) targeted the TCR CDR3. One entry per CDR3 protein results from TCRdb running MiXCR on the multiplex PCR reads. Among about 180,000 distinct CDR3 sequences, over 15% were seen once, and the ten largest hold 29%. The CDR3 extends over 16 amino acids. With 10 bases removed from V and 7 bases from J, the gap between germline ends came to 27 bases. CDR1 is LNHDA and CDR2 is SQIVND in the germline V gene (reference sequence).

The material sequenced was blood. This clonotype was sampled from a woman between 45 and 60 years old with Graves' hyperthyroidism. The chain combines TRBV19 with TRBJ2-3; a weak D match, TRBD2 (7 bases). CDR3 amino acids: CATMIPGGSGTNTQYF. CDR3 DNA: TGTGCCACCATGATCCCTGGAGGGAGCGGGACAAATACGCAGTATTTT.